One sample yielded the 13 T cell receptor beta chains listed below, sequenced in a study of PD-L1 blockade in urothelial cancer. Time point noted: peripheral blood 6 weeks after treatment start. Libraries were prepared by immunoSEQ multiplex PCR; TCRdb keeps only in-frame clonotypes and omits some of them. The sample includes 80,000 to 95,000 clones, 83% seen only once; the top ten take approximately 8%. The material was PBMCs, obtained around atezolizumab (anti-PD-L1) treatment. The receptors stem from a man in his 70s with urothelial cancer.

The V and J genes are TRBV11-3 and TRBJ2-1, with 13 bases matching TRBD2. Germline assignment: CDR1 SGHNT and CDR2 YENEEA. The CDR3 runs 17 residues. V lost 5 bases to trimming and J lost 7 bases; unmatched junction nucleotides: 11. The CDR3 is CASSPREGTSGTNEQFF. CDR3 bases: TGTGCCAGCAGCCCCCGGGAAGGGACTAGCGGGACGAATGAGCAGTTCTTC. The variable domain in full, completed from reference TRBV11-3 and TRBJ2-1, reads EAGVVQSPRYKIIEKKQPVAFWCNPISGHNTLYWYLQNLGQGPELLIRYENEEAVDDSQLPKDRFSAERLKGVDSTLKIQPAELGDSAVYLCASSPREGTSGTNEQFFGPGTRLTVL.

This clone was seen just once. V usage is TRBV2 and J usage is TRBJ2-3, with D perhaps matching TRBD2 (6 bases). V lost 3 bases to trimming and J lost 5 bases, with 18 bases between them. CDR3 size: 16 residues. CDR1 is SNHLY, CDR2 FYNNEI, per germline. Here the CDR3 reads CASSERGPSYRDTQYF. Written as DNA, the CDR3 is TGTGCCAGCAGTGAGCGGGGCCCATCCTATAGAGATACGCAGTATTTT.

The chain links TRBV18 to TRBJ1-4; D gene ambiguous. The CDR3 length is 15 residues. Germline V gives CDR1 KGHSH, CDR2 LQKENI. The V end was cut by 0 bases, the J end by 4 bases, with 9 bases between. The CDR3, as DNA: TGTGCCAGCTCACCACCGTTACAGAGTAATGAAAAACTGTTTTTT. Amino acids: CASSPPLQSNEKLFF.

The chain links TRBV29-1 to TRBJ2-1; possibly TRBD2 for D (7 bases). Trimming removed 7 bases from V and 6 bases from J, with 13 bases in between. This CDR3 contains 12 residues. Germline V gives CDR1 SQVTM, CDR2 ANQGSEA. The CDR3 here is CSERGGSNEQFF. The CDR3 bases are TGCAGCGAAAGGGGGGGTAGCAATGAGCAGTTCTTC.

The chain carries TRBV12-5 and TRBJ2-3, with a possible D match to TRBD1 (5 bases). Trimming took off 1 base at V and 2 bases at J, with 10 bases between the two ends. This CDR3 comprises 15 residues. From germline, CDR1 is LGHNT and CDR2 FRNRAP. DNA for the CDR3: TGTGCTAGTGGTTTGGGGCAGGGCCCCACAGATACGCAGTATTTT. Its translation: CASGLGQGPTDTQYF. Together with reference TRBV12-5 and TRBJ2-3, the CDR3 gives the full variable domain: DARVTQTPRHKVTEMGQEVTMRCQPILGHNTVFWYRQTMMQGLELLAYFRNRAPLDDSGMPKDRFSAEMPDATLATLKIQPSEPRDSAVYFCASGLGQGPTDTQYFGPGTRLTVL.

On this clone itself: A read error may account for a junction end that differs from germline. Other DNA sequences in the same sample also yield this CDR3. The chain joins TRBV7-3 to TRBJ1-2; D remains unclear. This CDR3 region has 13 residues. CDR1 is SGHTA and CDR2 is FQGTGA in the germline V gene. The CDR3 DNA reads as TGCGCCAGCAGCCCAGGTCCCGGCTATGGCTACACCTTC. As protein: CASSPGPGYGYTF.

CDR3 residues: CAVTGGYTEAFF. The CDR3 DNA sequence: TGTGCCGTGACAGGGGGCTACACTGAAGCTTTCTTT. The chain uses TRBV19 and TRBJ1-1; 10 nucleotides line up with TRBD1. The CDR3 runs to 12 residues. V was pared by 11 bases and J by 3 bases, with 3 bases of the junction left unmatched. Germline V CDR1 and CDR2: LNHDA, SQIVND (reference sequence).

This chain joins TRBV6-1 and TRBJ2-7; 8 bases fit TRBD2. The germline V gene encodes CDR1 MNHNS and CDR2 SASEGT. V dropped 7 bases and J dropped 4; count of bases not matched to a gene: 3. The CDR3 consists of 12 residues. CDR3: CASMGGGYEQYF. The CDR3 DNA reads TGTGCCAGCATGGGCGGGGGGTACGAGCAGTACTTC.

The V call is TRBV7-2, the J call TRBJ1-2, with D unclear. Germline loops: CDR1 SGHTA, CDR2 FQGNSA. The CDR3 runs 13 residues. V lost 5 bases and J 2 bases, leaving 9 bases between the germline ends. DNA for the CDR3: TGTGCCAGCAGCAACAGCCCAAACTATGGCTACACCTTC. Translating gives CASSNSPNYGYTF.

The J gene is TRBJ2-2, the V gene TRBV18; 8 bases line up with TRBD1. The CDR3 has 15 residues. V trimming: 3 bases; J trimming: 5 bases; junction bases outside the gene matches: 5. Germline lookup yields CDR1 KGHSH and CDR2 LQKENI. The CDR3 loop reads CASSPLRTGTGELFF. CDR3 sequence (DNA): TGTGCCAGCTCACCCCTGAGGACAGGGACCGGGGAGCTGTTTTTT.

V usage is TRBV2 and J usage is TRBJ1-5; 8 nucleotides line up with TRBD1. The CDR3 contains 14 residues. Germline V CDR1 and CDR2: SNHLY, FYNNEI. V was pared by 8 bases and J by 7 bases, with 10 bases of the junction left unmatched. The CDR3 protein is CASSRGQGGQPQHF. Here the CDR3 DNA reads TGTGCCAGCTCTCGAGGACAGGGCGGACAGCCCCAGCATTTT.

The chain couples TRBV11-1 to TRBJ2-2, with a weak D call TRBD1 (6 bases). V was cut by 0 bases and J by 6 bases, with 8 bases left in between. Germline V CDR1 and CDR2: SGHAT, FQDESV (reference sequence). The CDR3 covers 14 residues. The CDR3: CASSLARGAGELFF. The CDR3 DNA reads as TGTGCCAGCAGCTTAGCCAGGGGCGCCGGGGAGCTGTTTTTT. The entire variable domain, with the rest obtained from reference TRBV11-1 and TRBJ2-2, is as follows: EAEVAQSPRYKITEKSQAVAFWCDPISGHATLYWYRQILGQGPELLVQFQDESVVDDSQLPKDRFSAERLKGVDSTLKIQPAELGDSAMYLCASSLARGAGELFFGEGSRLTVL.

This rearrangement joins TRBV28 to TRBJ1-4, with TRBD1 as a possible D gene (6 bases). This CDR3 is built from 15 residues. Germline values: CDR1 MDHEN, CDR2 SYDVKM. The ends were cut back, 4 bases at V and 3 bases at J, with 12 bases in the middle. The CDR3, as DNA: TGTGCCAGCAGTTCACAGGGATGGTCTAATGAAAAACTGTTTTTT. It specifies CASSSQGWSNEKLFF.